This TCR beta chain stems from a study of CD8 T cells in ankylosing spondylitis. With 2 bases clipped from V and 7 bases from J, the junction kept 5 bases outside the gene matches. This CDR3 comprises 14 residues. TCRdb used MiXCR to reprocess the 5' RACE reads, holding one entry per CDR3 protein. In the table there are roughly 240,000 distinct CDR3 sequences, around 32% of which are singletons. The sequence was collected from a male donor with ankylosing spondylitis or in good health (not recorded which). V gene TRBV12-3 or TRBV12-4 combines with J gene TRBJ1-5, with 7 bases fitting TRBD1. Sequences were obtained from blood, either unsorted or a sorted T cell fraction (not recorded which). The CDR3 nucleotides read TGTGCCAGCAGTTTATCAGGGGGTAAGCAGCCCCAGCATTTT. This codes for CASSLSGGKQPQHF.